Listed here are 22 T cell receptor beta chains from one sample, sequenced in a study (dated by TCRdb to about 2016). Libraries were constructed by RT-PCR. For sequencing, an Illumina MiSeq was employed. The raw public data were reprocessed by TCRdb itself: fastp quality trimming at Q25, MiXCR clonotype calling, in-frame beta chains only. Rows merge per CDR3 protein into single entries with the most common DNA and genes. The sample profile shows about 680,000 distinct CDR3 sequences; 14% of them were found once. Roughly 4% of the sample lies in the top ten. The material sequenced was memory CD4+ T cells from blood. The receptors derive from a female donor in good health, serving as a healthy control.

V and J are TRBV6-7 and TRBJ2-6; no reliable D call. TRBV6-7 is flagged as an ORF with uncertain function. The CDR3 is made up of 13 amino acids. Deletions cut 9 bases from V and 4 bases from J, with 10 bases between. As DNA, the CDR3 is TGTGCCAGATTACGGCGGGGGGCCAACGTCCTGACTTTC. Encoded protein: CARLRRGANVLTF.

The V call is TRBV19, the J call TRBJ2-7, with D possibly matching TRBD1 (5 bases). Trimming left V 5 bases short and J 6 bases short, with 20 bases between. This CDR3 is 15 amino acids long. Germline V gene sequence: CDR1 LNHDA, CDR2 SQIVND (reference sequence). DNA for the CDR3: TGTGCCAGTAGTTATCGACACGGCAGTCAGGGCGAGCAGTACTTC. Its protein is CASSYRHGSQGEQYF.

This clonotype has a count of ten or more. The chain employs TRBV6-5 and TRBJ2-7, with D maybe TRBD1 (5 bases). CDR1 is MNHEY, CDR2 SVGAGI, per germline. Between the trimmed V and J ends, which lost 8 bases and 4 bases, there was a span of 12 bases. The CDR3 has 12 amino acids. Here the CDR3 DNA reads TGTGCCAGCGCCAGAGACAGTTACGAGCAGTACTTC. Residues: CASARDSYEQYF.

This clonotype was observed at least ten times. V and J are TRBV20-1 and TRBJ1-6; 8 bases agree with TRBD1. V lost 7 bases, J lost 3 bases, and 5 bases stayed unmatched. CDR3 length: 14 residues. The V gene's germline CDR1 is DFQATT and CDR2 SNEGSKA (reference sequence). The CDR3 loop reads CSVQGANYNSPLHF. The CDR3 nucleotides are TGCAGTGTTCAGGGGGCAAACTATAATTCACCCCTCCACTTT.

This clonotype was detected a few times. V gene TRBV11-2 combines with J gene TRBJ2-3; tentative D call: TRBD2 (6 bases). This CDR3 spans 15 amino acids. Per germline, CDR1 SGHAT and CDR2 FQNNGV. Trimming removed 4 bases from V and 0 bases from J, with 11 bases in between. The CDR3 coding sequence is TGTGCCAGCAGCTCCTGGGGGGTAAGCACAGATACGCAGTATTTT. Translation gives CASSSWGVSTDTQYF.

This clonotype was seen ten or more times. The J gene is TRBJ2-7, the V gene TRBV29-1; 7 bases fit TRBD1. CDR1 SQVTM and CDR2 ANQGSEA come from the germline V gene. V was clipped by 4 bases and J by 3 bases; unmatched bases: 9. The CDR3 is made up of 14 amino acids. The DNA of the CDR3 is TGCAGCGTTGCCCCGGGACAGCTTAGCTACGAGCAGTACTTC. Protein: CSVAPGQLSYEQYF.

The sample holds a few counts of this clonotype. J is TRBJ2-6 and V is TRBV5-5; D not resolved. The CDR3 consists of 15 residues. From germline, CDR1 is SGHKS and CDR2 YYEKEE (reference sequence). Between the trimmed V and J ends, which lost 0 bases and 3 bases, there was a span of 7 bases. Here the CDR3 DNA reads TGTGCCAGCAGCTTGGAAAGTTATGGGGCCAACGTCCTGACTTTC. Encoded protein: CASSLESYGANVLTF. The complete variable domain, with remaining parts taken from reference TRBV5-5 and TRBJ2-6, reads DAGVTQSPTHLIKTRGQQVTLRCSPISGHKSVSWYQQVLGQGPQFIFQYYEKEERGRGNFPDRFSARQFPNYSSELNVNALLLGDSALYLCASSLESYGANVLTFGAGSRLTVL.

This clonotype has at least ten counts. The CDR3 loop reads CASSGTSGGQNTGELFF. The CDR3 DNA reads TGTGCCAGCAGCGGGACTAGCGGGGGCCAGAACACCGGGGAGCTGTTTTTT. The V call is TRBV2, the J call TRBJ2-2, with 14 positions matching TRBD2. The J segment lost 1 base and the V segment lost 6 bases, leaving 4 bases of the junction unmatched. Germline values: CDR1 SNHLY, CDR2 FYNNEI. The CDR3 consists of 17 residues.

This clonotype appeared a few times. The chain carries TRBV7-2 and TRBJ2-7; D perhaps matches TRBD2 (6 bases). The CDR3 covers 15 residues. V was shortened by 5 bases and J by 2 bases, with 16 bases between the two germline ends. CDR1 SGHTA and CDR2 FQGNSA come from the germline V gene. DNA of the CDR3: TGTGCCAGCAGCCCTAGCAGCGGGCCTACCTACGAGCAGTACTTC. Its protein product is CASSPSSGPTYEQYF.

This chain uses TRBV7-2 with TRBJ1-2; maybe TRBD1 (6 bases). CDR3 length equals 14 residues. Germline assignment: CDR1 SGHTA and CDR2 FQGNSA. The V gene lost 5 bases and the J gene lost 8 bases, with 18 bases spanning the gap. The CDR3 DNA reads as TGTGCCAGCAGCCACCCGGCAGGGGCACGGGGCTACACCTTC. It codes for CASSHPAGARGYTF.

This clonotype has ten or more counts. The chain uses TRBV6-5 and TRBJ2-7; 7 bases align to TRBD2. The CDR3 totals 14 residues. Germline trimming cut 2 bases from V and 3 bases from J; bases unmatched to any gene: 4. Germline V gives CDR1 MNHEY, CDR2 SVGAGI. CDR3 amino acids: CASSYGGGVYEQYF. As DNA, the CDR3 is TGTGCCAGCAGTTACGGGGGAGGGGTCTACGAGCAGTACTTC.

This clonotype came up a few times. V is TRBV20-1 and J is TRBJ1-3, with D possibly TRBD1 on 5 matching bases. Germline values: CDR1 DFQATT, CDR2 SNEGSKA (reference sequence). The CDR3 has 13 residues. V gave up 3 bases and J gave up 1 base, with 7 bases separating them. The CDR3 spells CSARDTSGNTIYF. Written as DNA, the CDR3 is TGCAGTGCTAGGGACACTTCTGGAAACACCATATATTTT.

This clonotype has at least ten counts. The V gene is TRBV4-3, the J gene TRBJ2-3; D is unclear. This CDR3 comprises 16 residues. Germline V gene data show CDR1 as LGHNA and CDR2 as YSLEER. V was trimmed by 0 bases and J by 6 bases, leaving 16 bases between them. CDR3 in DNA: TGCGCCAGCAGCCAAGATTTGCTCTATTCTTCGGATACGCAGTATTTT. It is translated as CASSQDLLYSSDTQYF.

The chain recombines TRBV7-6 with TRBJ1-1; no clear D. Looked up from germline, CDR1 is SGHVS and CDR2 is FNYEAQ. The V gene lost 5 bases and the J gene lost 4 bases, with 17 bases spanning the gap. The CDR3 extends over 15 amino acids. The CDR3 DNA is TGTGCCAGCAGCCCACAGCCCGCGCGAAGCACTGAAGCTTTCTTT. Protein sequence: CASSPQPARSTEAFF.

The CDR3 nucleotides are TGTGCCAGCAGCTTAGTTCTGGGCGAGCAGTACTTC. This encodes CASSLVLGEQYF. This rearrangement joins TRBV7-8 to TRBJ2-7; D is unresolved. Trimming left V 1 base short and J 6 bases short, with 7 bases between. The CDR3 spans 12 residues. Germline V lookup: CDR1 SGHVS, CDR2 FQNEAQ.

This clonotype was recorded a few times. V and J are TRBV5-1 and TRBJ2-3; D is unclear. V was shortened by 0 bases and J by 3 bases, with 8 bases between the two germline ends. Germline V gene lookup returns CDR1 SGHRS and CDR2 YFSETQ. This CDR3 has 14 amino acids. The CDR3 loop reads CASSLAKETDTQYF. The CDR3 coding sequence is TGCGCCAGCAGCTTGGCCAAGGAGACAGATACGCAGTATTTT.

The rearrangement uses TRBV7-8 and TRBJ2-2, with TRBD2 matching 9 bases. Germline values: CDR1 SGHVS, CDR2 FQNEAQ. This CDR3 region has 17 residues. Trimming at V came to 5 bases and at J to 4 bases, leaving 11 bases not matched to a gene. The CDR3 protein is CASSPLIAGASTGELFF. DNA of the CDR3: TGTGCCAGCAGCCCACTTATAGCGGGAGCATCCACCGGGGAGCTGTTTTTT.

This clonotype occurred many times. This chain joins TRBV4-3 and TRBJ1-6; no definite D call. CDR1 and CDR2 from the germline V gene are LGHNA and YSLEER. The CDR3 contains 15 residues. Between the trimmed V and J ends, which lost 1 base and 4 bases, there was a span of 8 bases. In DNA form, the CDR3 reads TGCGCCAGCAGCCAAGTGCCCAGTTATAATTCACCCCTCCACTTT. It yields the protein CASSQVPSYNSPLHF.

This clonotype showed up just a few times. This chain connects TRBV4-3 to TRBJ2-7; D unclear. The V end was cut by 0 bases, the J end by 0 bases, with 15 bases between. CDR1 LGHNA and CDR2 YSLEER come from the germline V gene. The CDR3 runs to 17 residues. CDR3 protein: CASSQDRVRGLSYEQYF. CDR3 DNA sequence: TGCGCCAGCAGCCAAGATCGCGTAAGAGGCCTCTCCTACGAGCAGTACTTC.

Ten or more counts support this clonotype. V is TRBV10-2 and J is TRBJ1-1; TRBD1 matches 8 bases. The length of the CDR3 is 13 residues. V was pared by 7 bases and J by 1 base, with 2 bases of the junction left unmatched. The germline CDR1 and CDR2 sequences are WSHSY and SAAADI. The CDR3 is CASTGTGNTEAFF. CDR3 bases: TGCGCCAGCACCGGGACAGGGAACACTGAAGCTTTCTTT.

This clonotype showed up just a few times. The chain is built from TRBV9 and TRBJ2-1; TRBD2 matches at 9 bases. The V gene's germline CDR1 is SGDLS and CDR2 YYNGEE. V was clipped by 0 bases and J by 3 bases; unmatched bases: 4. CDR3 length: 16 amino acids. As DNA, the CDR3 is TGTGCCAGCAGCGTAGCTAGAGCGGGGGGCTACAATGAGCAGTTCTTC. Translated, it gives CASSVARAGGYNEQFF.

The rearrangement uses TRBV12-3 or TRBV12-4 and TRBJ1-2; weak D call: TRBD1 (6 bases). The CDR3 consists of 15 residues. Trimming removed 6 bases from V and 7 bases from J, with 21 bases in between. CDR3 in DNA: TGTGCCAGCAGCCTCGGGGCCGGGGGGCTGTTTGGCTACACCTTC. Translated: CASSLGAGGLFGYTF.